These T cell receptor beta chains were read from a single sample in a study of CD8+CD57+ T cells in acquired aplastic anemia. One entry per CDR3 protein results from TCRdb running MiXCR on the reads. The table includes hundreds of thousands of distinct CDR3 sequences, roughly 82% detected once. The sequenced sample consisted of sorted CD4+, CD8+, or CD8+CD57+ T cells (not recorded which) from PBMCs. These receptors came from a human donor with aplastic anemia. The CDR3 runs from the conserved cysteine through the conserved F or W. The order of the fields is CDR3 protein, CDR3 DNA, J gene, clone size, D gene, V gene. D genes are given only for firm matches. Size is omitted from some rows. Given values are once, few, many or a class for expanded clones.

CDR3 protein: CASSVGEGAYEQYF
CDR3 DNA: TGTGCCAGCAGCGTGGGGGAGGGCGCCTACGAGCAGTACTTC
J gene: TRBJ2-7
clone size: NA
D gene: TRBD2
V gene: TRBV5-6

CDR3 protein: CSSGIGGGGTDTQYF
CDR3 DNA: TGCTCCAGCGGCATCGGCGGAGGCGGGACAGATACGCAGTATTTT
J gene: TRBJ2-3
clone size: once
D gene: NA
V gene: TRBV7-3

CDR3 protein: CASSTSKGTTYHQHF
CDR3 DNA: TGTGCCAGTAGTACATCGAAAGGGACGACCTACCACCAGCATTTT
J gene: TRBJ1-5
clone size: NA
D gene: NA
V gene: TRBV7-8

CDR3 protein: CATSWAASPDTQYF
CDR3 DNA: TGTGCCACCAGCTGGGCGGCAAGCCCCGATACGCAGTATTTT
J gene: TRBJ2-3
clone size: NA
D gene: NA
V gene: TRBV15

CDR3 protein: CASSLWGYNNSPLHF
CDR3 DNA: TGTGCCAGCAGCTTATGGGGTTACAATAATTCACCCCTCCACTTT
J gene: TRBJ1-6
clone size: NA
D gene: NA
V gene: TRBV7-9

CDR3 protein: CASGDGGRSDTQYF
CDR3 DNA: TGTGCCAGCGGGGACGGGGGCAGGTCAGATACGCAGTATTTT
J gene: TRBJ2-3
clone size: few
D gene: NA
V gene: TRBV2

CDR3 protein: CASSNGQGAPTMAF
CDR3 DNA: TGTGCCAGCAGCAATGGACAGGGTGCGCCGACTATGGCTTTT
J gene: TRBJ2-3
clone size: NA
D gene: TRBD1
V gene: TRBV7-8

CDR3 protein: CASSLRDSADYGYTF
CDR3 DNA: TGTGCCAGCAGCCTCCGGGACAGCGCCGACTATGGCTACACCTTC
J gene: TRBJ1-2
clone size: few
D gene: TRBD1
V gene: TRBV5-6

CDR3 protein: CSAPGPLGYGYTF
CDR3 DNA: TGCAGTGCCCCGGGTCCTTTAGGCTATGGCTACACCTTC
J gene: TRBJ1-2
clone size: NA
D gene: NA
V gene: TRBV20-1

CDR3 protein: CASSLPKGTTYEQYF
CDR3 DNA: TGTGCCAGCAGTTTACCGAAAGGGACGACCTACGAGCAGTACTTC
J gene: TRBJ2-7
clone size: once
D gene: NA
V gene: TRBV12-3/TRBV12-4

CDR3 protein: CASSILAEGPDTQYF
CDR3 DNA: TGTGCCAGTAGTATCTTAGCGGAAGGCCCAGATACGCAGTATTTT
J gene: TRBJ2-3
clone size: NA
D gene: NA
V gene: TRBV19

CDR3 protein: CASSLEGATNTEAFF
CDR3 DNA: TGCGCCAGCAGCTTGGAGGGAGCAACTAACACTGAAGCTTTCTTT
J gene: TRBJ1-1
clone size: few
D gene: NA
V gene: TRBV5-1

CDR3 protein: CASRVGGSSDMQYF
CDR3 DNA: TGTGCCAGCAGAGTAGGGGGCAGCTCAGATATGCAGTATTTT
J gene: TRBJ2-3
clone size: NA
D gene: TRBD1
V gene: TRBV6-7

CDR3 protein: CASGKGEGGYNSPLHF
CDR3 DNA: TGTGCCAGCGGAAAGGGGGAGGGCGGCTATAATTCACCCCTCCACTTT
J gene: TRBJ1-6
clone size: NA
D gene: NA
V gene: TRBV12-3/TRBV12-4

CDR3 protein: CASSVRGPPYTEQF
CDR3 DNA: TGTGCCAGCAGCGTAAGGGGCCCACCGTACACTGAGCAGTTT
J gene: TRBJ2-3
clone size: NA
D gene: NA
V gene: TRBV7-9

CDR3 protein: CASSHTGTQPQHLFF
CDR3 DNA: TGCGCCAGCAGCCATACAGGGACTCAGCCCCAGCATTTGTTCTTC
J gene: TRBJ2-1
clone size: NA
D gene: NA
V gene: TRBV7-9

CDR3 protein: CAGQGGIAGPTNEQFF
CDR3 DNA: TGTGCCGGACAGGGCGGGATAGCGGGACCTACGAATGAGCAGTTCTTC
J gene: TRBJ2-1
clone size: NA
D gene: NA
V gene: TRBV7-9